This TCR beta chain derives from a study of cytomegalovirus exposure and HLA in healthy donors. Sequencing used immunoSEQ multiplex PCR; TCRdb keeps in-frame clones, though not all of them. In the table there are around 160,000 clones, roughly nine tenths of which are singletons. Study conclusions and caveats: The finding came from a later analysis; first-cohort TCR clusters tended to co-occur in the 130 or so validation repertoires.

As concerns this clone: Its specificity is unknown.

This CDR3 comprises 12 residues. Germline CDR1 is KGHSH and CDR2 is LQKENI. V was pared by 1 base and J by 13 bases, with 4 bases of the junction left unmatched. Input material: PBMCs. The chain is built from TRBV18 and TRBJ2-7; TRBD2 matches at 10 bases. This receptor was obtained from a woman aged 18-29 years in good health and CMV-seropositive. This CDR3 reads CASSPQAGGRYF. In nucleotides, the CDR3 is TGTGCCAGCTCACCACAAGCGGGGGGGCGCTACTTC.